This entry features one T cell receptor beta chain sequence. The antigen is unknown. A single record per CDR3 protein comes from TCRdb applying MiXCR to the reads. The sample contains about 920,000 distinct CDR3 sequences, approximately 33% of which appear only once. The sample originates from a study of T cell repertoires in cytomegalovirus infection. Across the whole study: Recently identified HLA-C-restricted CMV epitopes and well-studied HLA-B-restricted CMV epitopes were used by the study.

The study, taken as a whole, reports: Summed frequency of public TCR beta families distinguished CMV carriers with the relevant HLA. The ex vivo response was dominated by HLA-C-restricted CMV-specific TCR beta clonotypes.

The TCR originated in a human donor in good health (CMV status not recorded). Some clones in this sample may be carry-over from other donors' samples. The sequencing here drew on cultured CD8+ T cells from PBMCs, taken from culture after CMV antigen stimulation.

This CDR3 is CASSLEPTGTLIEPQHF. Written as DNA, the CDR3 is TGTGCCAGCAGTTTAGAACCCACCGGGACACTAATCGAGCCCCAGCATTTT. The chain is built from TRBV27 and TRBJ1-5; TRBD1 might be the D (6 bases). The CDR3 has 17 amino acids. From germline, CDR1 is MNHEY and CDR2 SMNVEV (reference sequence). V was shortened by 2 bases and J by 8 bases, with 22 bases between the two germline ends.